Below are 16 T cell receptor beta chains sequenced from a single sample in a study of cytomegalovirus exposure and HLA in healthy donors. The PCR ran on 60 Vbeta and 13 Jbeta primers. Profiled with immunoSEQ multiplex PCR; TCRdb holds only in-frame clones, not every one. The sample holds approximately 110,000 clones; about 81% are singletons and the top ten take 0.85% to 1.4%. Material: PBMCs. The source of these receptors is a woman in her thirties in good health and CMV-seronegative.

This rearrangement joins TRBV5-1 to TRBJ2-1; 10 bases are a match to TRBD2. In germline, CDR1 is SGHRS, CDR2 YFSETQ. The CDR3 runs 16 residues. V shed 4 bases and J 7 bases; nucleotides not matched to a gene: 11. The CDR3 spells CASSITGTSVENEQFF. The CDR3 DNA is TGCGCCAGCAGCATAACCGGGACTAGCGTAGAGAATGAGCAGTTCTTC.

The chain has TRBV5-6 and TRBJ1-4; D unresolved. In germline, CDR1 is SGHDT, CDR2 YYEEEE. V dropped 0 bases and J dropped 4 bases, with 7 bases sitting between them. The CDR3 is 14 residues long. The CDR3 reads CASSLAVGNEKLFF. The CDR3 DNA reads TGTGCCAGCAGCTTGGCCGTCGGTAATGAAAAACTGTTTTTT.

V usage is TRBV7-2 and J usage is TRBJ1-5; D not resolved. The V end lost 3 bases, the J end lost 3 bases, and 12 bases lay between the germline ends. The CDR3 is 15 residues long. Per the germline V gene, CDR1 is SGHTA and CDR2 is FQGNSA. The DNA of the CDR3 is TGTGCCAGCAGCTTTTCTACGGGGTTCAATCAGCCCCAGCATTTT. This translates into CASSFSTGFNQPQHF.

The chain combines TRBV5-4 with TRBJ2-3; TRBD2 is a possible D gene (5 bases). Per germline, CDR1 SGHNT and CDR2 YYREEE (reference sequence). The CDR3 has 15 residues. Trimming stripped 2 bases from V and 5 bases from J, with 15 bases between. The CDR3 coding sequence is TGTGCCAGCAGCTTAGTTGGTCTAGAGGGAGATACGCAGTATTTT. This sequence encodes CASSLVGLEGDTQYF. The whole variable domain, remainder taken from reference TRBV5-4 and TRBJ2-3, is ETGVTQSPTHLIKTRGQQVTLRCSSQSGHNTVSWYQQALGQGPQFIFQYYREEENGRGNFPPRFSGLQFPNYSSELNVNALELDDSALYLCASSLVGLEGDTQYFGPGTRLTVL.

The chain joins TRBV5-4 to TRBJ1-2, with 9 bases matching TRBD1. Per germline, CDR1 SGHNT and CDR2 YYREEE (reference sequence). After removal of 1 base from V and 2 bases from J, the junction contained 3 bases not matched to a gene. The CDR3 sequence is 15 residues long. Here the CDR3 DNA reads TGTGCCAGCAGCTTGTTCGGACAGGGGAACTATGGCTACACCTTC. Residues: CASSLFGQGNYGYTF.

In this sample, this clone turned up a few times. J is TRBJ1-1 and V is TRBV11-1; D may be TRBD1 (6 bases). This CDR3 is 13 amino acids long. CDR1 and CDR2 (germline): SGHAT, FQDESV (reference sequence). With 2 bases removed from V and 4 bases from J, the gap between germline ends came to 8 bases. This CDR3 is CASSLTGITEAFF. In nucleotides, the CDR3 is TGTGCCAGCAGCTTAACAGGGATCACTGAAGCTTTCTTT.

The chain recombines TRBV7-3 with TRBJ2-7; 10 bases are shared with TRBD1. J was trimmed by 5 bases and V by 5 bases; bases with no gene match: 6. This CDR3 comprises 14 residues. Looked up from germline, CDR1 is SGHTA and CDR2 is FQGTGA. CDR3 sequence: CASSIGTGDHEQYF. In DNA form, the CDR3 reads TGTGCCAGCAGCATCGGGACAGGGGACCACGAGCAGTACTTC.

The V call is TRBV4-1, the J call TRBJ2-1; D gene ambiguous. The V gene's germline CDR1 is MGHRA and CDR2 YSYEKL. The CDR3 is made up of 17 amino acids. V was clipped by 2 bases and J by 0 bases, with 14 bases between them. This CDR3 is CASSQNYLESSYNEQFF. Written as DNA, the CDR3 is TGCGCCAGCAGCCAAAACTATCTGGAAAGCTCCTACAATGAGCAGTTCTTC.

The chain couples TRBV19 to TRBJ2-1; 14 bases are shared with TRBD2. The CDR3 runs to 15 residues. The germline gives CDR1 LNHDA, CDR2 SQIVND (reference sequence). With V trimmed by 7 bases and J by 7 bases, 6 bases remained unmatched. The CDR3: CASTWTSGGTNEQFF. CDR3 nucleotide sequence: TGTGCCAGTACCTGGACTAGCGGGGGGACTAATGAGCAGTTCTTC.

This clone occurred a few times. V usage is TRBV2 and J usage is TRBJ2-7, with 10 bases identical to TRBD1. CDR1 is SNHLY and CDR2 is FYNNEI in the germline V gene. The ends lost 3 bases at V and 3 bases at J; junction bases unmatched: 2. The CDR3 is made up of 14 amino acids. DNA of the CDR3: TGTGCCAGCAGTGACGGACAGGGGGGCTACGAGCAGTACTTC. Encoded protein: CASSDGQGGYEQYF.

The genes are TRBV21-1 and TRBJ2-1; the table gives TRBD2 as D, unverified against the DNA. TRBV21-1 is deemed a pseudogene. This CDR3 has 16 amino acids. The CDR3 spells CASSNVGTSGGHEQFF. Here the CDR3 DNA reads TGTGCCAGCAGCAACGTGGGGACTAGCGGGGGGCATGAGCAGTTCTTC.

This chain joins TRBV10-3 and TRBJ1-2; D remains ambiguous. This CDR3 is 15 amino acids long. V was cut by 6 bases and J by 2 bases, with 16 bases left in between. Germline V gene lookup returns CDR1 ENHRY and CDR2 SYGVKD. CDR3 sequence (DNA): TGTGCCATCAGGCCCGAAATAATGGCCAACTATGGCTACACCTTC. Its translation: CAIRPEIMANYGYTF.

CDR3 bases: TGTGCCAGCAGCTCCGGAGAGCGAGGGGGTGAAGCTTTCTTT. This sequence encodes CASSSGERGGEAFF. V is TRBV13 and J is TRBJ1-1, with a weak D call TRBD1 (6 bases). The V end was cut by 4 bases, the J end by 7 bases, with 16 bases between. The CDR3 loop spans 14 amino acids. Germline V lookup: CDR1 PRHDT, CDR2 FYEKMQ (reference sequence).

This CDR3 reads CASSQGTGSYNEQFF. The CDR3 region has the DNA TGTGCCAGCAGCCAAGGGACAGGGAGCTACAATGAGCAGTTCTTC. The chain employs TRBV7-3 and TRBJ2-1; 9 bases map to TRBD1. Trimming removed 5 bases from V and 3 bases from J; junction bases left unmatched: 5. The CDR3 totals 15 residues. Germline CDR1 reads SGHTA; CDR2 reads FQGTGA.

This clone has only a few counts. V is TRBV6-6 and J is TRBJ1-1; D not resolved. Germline-derived CDR1 and CDR2 are MNHNY and SVGAGI (reference sequence). Trimming shortened V by 2 bases and J by 4 bases, and 11 bases separated the two germline ends. This CDR3 contains 14 residues. CDR3 sequence reads: CASSYQDSTTEAFF. The DNA for the CDR3 is TGTGCCAGCAGTTACCAGGACTCGACCACTGAAGCTTTCTTT.

The chain recombines TRBV29-1 with TRBJ2-5, with a weak D call TRBD1 (6 bases). The J call could be wrong; TRBJ2-7 is a better fit for the DNA end. The CDR3 extends over 13 amino acids. The germline V gene encodes CDR1 SQVTM and CDR2 ANQGSEA. The CDR3 DNA follows: TGCAGCGTTTACAGGGTACACTCCTACGAGCAGTACTTC. Translated, it gives CSVYRVHSYEQYF.